The clone carrying this TCR beta chain has at least ten counts. This entry belongs to a study of Graves' ophthalmopathy and Graves' hyperthyroidism. RNA transcripts provided the template for amplifying TCR beta CDR3 regions. Second-round multiplex PCR came after first-round RT-PCR with HTBI primers. TCRdb used MiXCR to reprocess the multiplex PCR reads, holding one entry per CDR3 protein. Of more than 300,000 distinct CDR3 sequences listed, roughly 14% are singletons. Aged 18 to 65, hyperthyroidism patients had been newly diagnosed, with under 2 months' duration. The authors isolated PBMCs from approximately 10 ml of fresh peripheral blood. CDR1 is LNHNV and CDR2 is YYDKDF in the germline V gene (reference sequence). V was cut by 0 bases and J by 4 bases, with 12 bases left in between. This CDR3 contains 15 residues.

The sequence derives from a woman younger than 30 with stable Graves' hyperthyroidism. Sequenced input: peripheral blood. The rearrangement joins TRBV15 to TRBJ2-5; D is ambiguous. DNA for the CDR3: TGTGCCACCAGCAGAGATTTACGGCTAGGAGAGACCCAGTACTTC. This codes for CATSRDLRLGETQYF.